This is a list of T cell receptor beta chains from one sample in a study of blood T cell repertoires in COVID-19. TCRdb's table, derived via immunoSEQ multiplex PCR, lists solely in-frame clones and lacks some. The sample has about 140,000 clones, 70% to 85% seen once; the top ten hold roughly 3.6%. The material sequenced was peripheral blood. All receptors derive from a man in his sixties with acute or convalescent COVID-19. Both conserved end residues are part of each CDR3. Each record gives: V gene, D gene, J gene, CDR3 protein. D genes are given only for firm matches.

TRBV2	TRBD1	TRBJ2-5	CARSGGVLQETQYF
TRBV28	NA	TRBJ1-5	CASSLPRYSNQPQHF
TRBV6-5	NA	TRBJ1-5	CATRTPSNQPQHF
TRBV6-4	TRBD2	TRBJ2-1	CASSVVAGAGNNNEQFF
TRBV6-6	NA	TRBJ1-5	CASSYSPGGQPQHF
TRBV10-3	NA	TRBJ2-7	CAISESGTSVSEQYF
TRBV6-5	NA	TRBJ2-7	CASRFPGVGFYEQYF
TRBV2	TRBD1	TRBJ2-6	CASCGDRVHPGANVLTF
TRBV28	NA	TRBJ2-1	CASSSGTGTTSAGEFF
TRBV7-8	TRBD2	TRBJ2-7	CASSQTSGSSYEQYF
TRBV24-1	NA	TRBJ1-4	CATSDASGGLNEKLFF
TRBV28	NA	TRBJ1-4	CASSLWGRGRTYEKLFF
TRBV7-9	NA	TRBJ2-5	CASSLDAMETQYF
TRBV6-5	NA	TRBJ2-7	CASSYSRQLGYYEQYF
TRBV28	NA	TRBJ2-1	CASSLLAKGNEQFF
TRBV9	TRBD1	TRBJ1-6	CASSASGTGNSPLHF
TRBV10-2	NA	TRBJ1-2	CASSESVGGANGYTF
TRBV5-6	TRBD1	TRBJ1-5	CASSLGQGQPQHF
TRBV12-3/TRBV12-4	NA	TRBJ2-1	CASTQDAYNEQFF
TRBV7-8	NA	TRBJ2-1	CASSRMGAGNEQFF
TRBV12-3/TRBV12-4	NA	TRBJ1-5	CASSPGAGGPQHF
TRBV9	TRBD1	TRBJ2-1	CASSNSPGQGRNEQFF
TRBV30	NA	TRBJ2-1	CAWRAGSSYNEQFF
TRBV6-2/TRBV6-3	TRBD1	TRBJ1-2	CASSPQTGGSYTF
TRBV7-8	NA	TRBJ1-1	CASSPRGAMNTEAFF
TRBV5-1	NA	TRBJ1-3	CASSTSGAGNTIYF
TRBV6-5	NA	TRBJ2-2	CASSYFRRGGTGELFF
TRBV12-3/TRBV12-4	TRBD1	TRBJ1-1	CASSLRTGGAFF
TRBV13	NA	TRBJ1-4	CASSLRGEEKLFF
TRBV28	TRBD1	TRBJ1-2	CASSWTGRGYTF
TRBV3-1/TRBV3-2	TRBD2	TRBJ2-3	CASSPLTSGSPTDTQYF
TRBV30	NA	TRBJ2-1	CAWSVGGSHNEQFF
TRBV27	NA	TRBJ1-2	CASSSSGEYGYTF
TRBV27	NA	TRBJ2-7	CASNRTPYEQYF
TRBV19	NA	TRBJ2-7	CASSTGLSSYEQYF
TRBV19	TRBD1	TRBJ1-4	CASMDRASEKLFF
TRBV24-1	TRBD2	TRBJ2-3	CATSDMTSGYTDTQYF
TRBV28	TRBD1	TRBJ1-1	CASIEGAMNTEAFF
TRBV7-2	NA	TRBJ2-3	CASSLTRSTDTQYF
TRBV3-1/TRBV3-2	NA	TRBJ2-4	CASSRQGWNIQYF
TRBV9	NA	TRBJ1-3	CASSPPASSPDTIYF
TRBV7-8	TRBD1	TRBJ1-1	CASSRDRGKSEAFF
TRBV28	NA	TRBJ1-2	CASSPGGEAVYGYTF
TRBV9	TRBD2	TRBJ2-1	CASSVIAGGGNEQFF
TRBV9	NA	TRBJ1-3	CASSVDSGASGNTIYF
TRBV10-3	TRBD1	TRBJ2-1	CATSPGTDNEQFF
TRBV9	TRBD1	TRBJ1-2	CASSAATGGIVGYTF
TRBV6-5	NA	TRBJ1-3	CASTGLPRDTIYF
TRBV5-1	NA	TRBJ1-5	CASSLGQPNQPQHF
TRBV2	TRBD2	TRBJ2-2	CASSEPGLTSGKLTHTGELFF
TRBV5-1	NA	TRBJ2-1	CACGRGNEQFF
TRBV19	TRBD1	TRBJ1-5	CAARTGASNQPQHF
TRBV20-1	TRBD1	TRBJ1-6	CSAGDDRENSPLHF
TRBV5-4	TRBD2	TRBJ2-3	CASSLPGLAGGSTDTQYF
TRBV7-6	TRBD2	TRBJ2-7	CASSPRTSADYEQYF
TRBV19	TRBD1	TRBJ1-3	CASSAGTEISGNTIYF
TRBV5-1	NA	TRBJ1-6	CASTQGTADNSPLHF
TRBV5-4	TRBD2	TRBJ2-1	CASSLGTSAYNEQFF
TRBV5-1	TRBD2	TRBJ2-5	CARSRRGAGGATQYF
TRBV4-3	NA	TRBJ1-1	CASSQGGEDTEAFF